Detailed here is one T cell receptor (beta chain). What it binds is unknown. This sample was included in a study of blood T cells in healthy people across ages. Study-wide points: Across the age range, TCR beta diversity per million T cells fell in a roughly linear way. Those diversity estimates obtained from one million T cells were thought to be underestimates. Diversity of TCR beta correlated strongly with naive T cell percentage.

The CDR3 runs 13 residues. From germline, CDR1 is SNHLY and CDR2 FYNNEI. V was shortened by 6 bases and J by 7 bases, with 10 bases between the two germline ends. Russia was home to the donors, healthy Caucasian individuals aged roughly 6 to 90. It was with a sample-barcoded 5' primer and a J-beta primer mix that a second PCR of roughly 7 to 12 cycles was run. TCRdb fed the 5' RACE reads into MiXCR, producing one record per CDR3 protein. This sample has around 1.5 million distinct CDR3 sequences, with around 55% found just once. This receptor was taken from a man between 18 and 35 years old in good health. Sequences were obtained from blood. The chain combines TRBV2 with TRBJ1-6, with D perhaps TRBD1 (5 bases). The CDR3 DNA is TGTGCCAGCAGAGCAGGGCGGAATTCACCCCTCCACTTT. Protein: CASRAGRNSPLHF.